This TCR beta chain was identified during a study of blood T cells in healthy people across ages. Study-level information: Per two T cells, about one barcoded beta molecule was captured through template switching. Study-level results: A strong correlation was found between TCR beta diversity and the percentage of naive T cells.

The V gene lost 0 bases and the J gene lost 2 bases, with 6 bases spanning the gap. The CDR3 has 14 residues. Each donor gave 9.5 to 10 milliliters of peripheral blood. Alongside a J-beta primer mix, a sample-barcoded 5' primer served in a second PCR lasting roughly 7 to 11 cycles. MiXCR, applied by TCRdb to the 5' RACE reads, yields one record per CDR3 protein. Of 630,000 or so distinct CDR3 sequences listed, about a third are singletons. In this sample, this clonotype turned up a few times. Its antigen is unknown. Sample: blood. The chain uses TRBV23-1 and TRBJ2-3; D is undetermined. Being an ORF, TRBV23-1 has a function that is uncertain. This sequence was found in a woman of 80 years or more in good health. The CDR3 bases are TGCGCCAGCAGTCAATCCCAGGTCACAGATACGCAGTATTTT. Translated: CASSQSQVTDTQYF.